This entry features one T cell receptor beta chain sequence. The sample belongs to a study of control samples from healthy donors and cancer patients. Assay: immunoSEQ multiplex PCR; the TCRdb copy retains only in-frame clones and omits some. Of 260,000 or so clones in the sample, around 79% were seen once. J lost 14 bases, V lost 8 bases, and 16 bases had no gene match. The germline CDR1 and CDR2 sequences are SNHLY and FYNNEI. This CDR3 comprises 14 residues. This sequence joins TRBV2 and TRBJ2-1; TRBD1 agrees at 9 bases. The sequencing sample was made of PBMCs. This clonotype was obtained from a woman aged 60-75 years with lung cancer. CDR3 region: CASGSDRGDRAKFF. The CDR3 DNA is TGTGCCAGCGGTTCAGACAGGGGGGATCGGGCGAAGTTCTTC. The variable domain in full, with the rest retrieved from reference TRBV2 and TRBJ2-1, is EPEVTQTPSHQVTQMGQEVILRCVPISNHLYFYWYRQILGQKVEFLVSFYNNEISEKSEIFDDQFSVERPDGSNFTLKIRSTKLEDSAMYFCASGSDRGDRAKFFGPGTRLTVL.